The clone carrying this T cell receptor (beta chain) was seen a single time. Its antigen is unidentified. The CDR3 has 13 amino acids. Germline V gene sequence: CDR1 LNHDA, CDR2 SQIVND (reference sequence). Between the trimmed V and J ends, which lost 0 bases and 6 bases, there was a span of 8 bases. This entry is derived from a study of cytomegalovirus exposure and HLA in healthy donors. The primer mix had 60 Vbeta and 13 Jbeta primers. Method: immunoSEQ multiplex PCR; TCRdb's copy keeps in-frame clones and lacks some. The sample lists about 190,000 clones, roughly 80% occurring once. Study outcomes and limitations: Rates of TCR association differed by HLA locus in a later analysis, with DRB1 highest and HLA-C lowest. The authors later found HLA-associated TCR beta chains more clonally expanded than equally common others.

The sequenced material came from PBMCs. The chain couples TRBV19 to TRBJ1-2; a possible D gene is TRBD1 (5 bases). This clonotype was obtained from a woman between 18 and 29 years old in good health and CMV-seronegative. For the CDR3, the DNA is TGTGCCAGTAGTATAGACGGGACTAATGGCTACACCTTC. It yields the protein CASSIDGTNGYTF.